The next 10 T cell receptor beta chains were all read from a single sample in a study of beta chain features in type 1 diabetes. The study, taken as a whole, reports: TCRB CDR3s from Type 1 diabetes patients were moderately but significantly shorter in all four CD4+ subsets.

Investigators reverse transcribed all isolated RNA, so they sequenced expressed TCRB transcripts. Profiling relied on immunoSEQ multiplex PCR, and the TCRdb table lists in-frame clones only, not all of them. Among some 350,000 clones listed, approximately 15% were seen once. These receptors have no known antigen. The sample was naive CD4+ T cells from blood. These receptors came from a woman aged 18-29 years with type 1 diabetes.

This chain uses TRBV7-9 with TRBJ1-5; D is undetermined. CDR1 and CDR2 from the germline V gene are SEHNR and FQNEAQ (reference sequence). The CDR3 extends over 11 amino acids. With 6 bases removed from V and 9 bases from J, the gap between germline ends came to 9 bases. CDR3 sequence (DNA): TGTGCCAGCAGTATGTCGGGGCCCCAGCATTTT. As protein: CASSMSGPQHF.

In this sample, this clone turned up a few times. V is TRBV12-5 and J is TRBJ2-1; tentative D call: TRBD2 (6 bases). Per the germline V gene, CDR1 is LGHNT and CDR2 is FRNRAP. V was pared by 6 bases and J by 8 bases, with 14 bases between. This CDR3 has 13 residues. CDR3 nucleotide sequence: TGTGCTAGTGGACTCGGATGGAGGGATGAGCAGTTCTTC. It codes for CASGLGWRDEQFF.

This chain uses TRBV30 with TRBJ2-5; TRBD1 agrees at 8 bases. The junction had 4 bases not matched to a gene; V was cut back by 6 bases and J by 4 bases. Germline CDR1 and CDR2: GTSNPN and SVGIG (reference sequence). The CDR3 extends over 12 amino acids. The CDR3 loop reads CACDRGGETQYF. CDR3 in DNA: TGTGCCTGTGACAGGGGAGGAGAGACCCAGTACTTC.

CDR3 sequence (DNA): TGTGCCAGCAGCCATTCACTCCTACAGCGGGCGAGCACAGATACGCAGTATTTT. Its translation is CASSHSLLQRASTDTQYF. The chain is built from TRBV7-9 and TRBJ2-3, with D possibly being TRBD2 (6 bases). Trimming left V 5 bases short and J 0 bases short, with 21 bases between. Germline V gene sequence: CDR1 SEHNR, CDR2 FQNEAQ (reference sequence). The CDR3 runs 18 residues. Combining the CDR3 with reference TRBV7-9 and TRBJ2-3 gives the whole variable domain DTGVSQNPRHKITKRGQNVTFRCDPISEHNRLYWYRQTLGQGPEFLTYFQNEAQLEKSRLLSDRFSAERPKGSFSTLEIQRTEQGDSAMYLCASSHSLLQRASTDTQYFGPGTRLTVL.

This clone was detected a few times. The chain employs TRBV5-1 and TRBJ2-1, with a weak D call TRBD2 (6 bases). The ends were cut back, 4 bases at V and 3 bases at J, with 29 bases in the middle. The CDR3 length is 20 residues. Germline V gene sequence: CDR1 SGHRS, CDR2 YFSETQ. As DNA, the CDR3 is TGCGCCAGCAGCAAAGTTACTCCGGGACGGAGGGTCTTAGGCTACAATGAGCAGTTCTTC. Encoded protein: CASSKVTPGRRVLGYNEQFF.

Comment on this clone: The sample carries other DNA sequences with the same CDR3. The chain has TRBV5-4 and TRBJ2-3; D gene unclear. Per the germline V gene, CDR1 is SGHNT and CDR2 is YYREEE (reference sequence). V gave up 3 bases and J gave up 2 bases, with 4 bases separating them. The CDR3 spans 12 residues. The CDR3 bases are TGTGCCAGCAGCTCCTTCACAGATACGCAGTATTTT. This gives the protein CASSSFTDTQYF. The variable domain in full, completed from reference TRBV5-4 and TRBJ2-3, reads ETGVTQSPTHLIKTRGQQVTLRCSSQSGHNTVSWYQQALGQGPQFIFQYYREEENGRGNFPPRFSGLQFPNYSSELNVNALELDDSALYLCASSSFTDTQYFGPGTRLTVL.

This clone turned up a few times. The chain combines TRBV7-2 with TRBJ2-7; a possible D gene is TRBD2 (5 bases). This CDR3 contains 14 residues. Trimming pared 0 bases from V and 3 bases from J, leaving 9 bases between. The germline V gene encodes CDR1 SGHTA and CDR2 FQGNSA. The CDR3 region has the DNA TGTGCCAGCAGCTTAGCCCGCGGGTACTACGAGCAGTACGTC. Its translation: CASSLARGYYEQYV.

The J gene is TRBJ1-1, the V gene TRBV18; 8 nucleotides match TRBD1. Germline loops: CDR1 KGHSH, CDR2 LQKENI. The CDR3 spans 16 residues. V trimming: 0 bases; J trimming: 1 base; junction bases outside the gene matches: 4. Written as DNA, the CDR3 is TGTGCCAGCTCACCACCGTCTGGACAGGGGAACACTGAAGCTTTCTTT. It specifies CASSPPSGQGNTEAFF.

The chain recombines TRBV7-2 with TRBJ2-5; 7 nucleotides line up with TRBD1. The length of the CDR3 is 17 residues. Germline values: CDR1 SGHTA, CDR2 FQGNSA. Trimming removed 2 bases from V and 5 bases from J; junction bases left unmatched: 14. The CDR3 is CASSLRVRAGGPETQYF. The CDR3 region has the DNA TGTGCCAGCAGCTTAAGGGTGAGGGCAGGGGGTCCGGAGACCCAGTACTTC.

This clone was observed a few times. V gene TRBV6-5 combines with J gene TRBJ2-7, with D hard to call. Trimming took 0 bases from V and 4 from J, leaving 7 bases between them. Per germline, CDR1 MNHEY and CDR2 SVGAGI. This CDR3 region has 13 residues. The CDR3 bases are TGTGCCAGCAGTTACTCCGCCGGGTACGAGCAGTACTTC. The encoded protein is CASSYSAGYEQYF.